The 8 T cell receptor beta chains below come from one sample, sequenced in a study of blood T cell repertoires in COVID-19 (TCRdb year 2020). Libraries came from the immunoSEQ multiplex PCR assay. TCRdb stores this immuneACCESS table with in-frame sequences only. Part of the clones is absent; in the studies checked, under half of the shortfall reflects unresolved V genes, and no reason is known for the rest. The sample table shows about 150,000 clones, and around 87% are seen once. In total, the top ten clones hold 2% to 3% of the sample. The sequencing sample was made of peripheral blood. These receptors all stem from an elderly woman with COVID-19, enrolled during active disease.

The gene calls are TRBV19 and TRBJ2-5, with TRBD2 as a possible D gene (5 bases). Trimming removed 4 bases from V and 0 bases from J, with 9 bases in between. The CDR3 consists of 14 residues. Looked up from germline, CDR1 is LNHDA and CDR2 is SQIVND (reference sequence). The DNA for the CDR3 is TGTGCCAGTAGTACCCCGGGGTACCAAGAGACCCAGTACTTC. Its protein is CASSTPGYQETQYF.

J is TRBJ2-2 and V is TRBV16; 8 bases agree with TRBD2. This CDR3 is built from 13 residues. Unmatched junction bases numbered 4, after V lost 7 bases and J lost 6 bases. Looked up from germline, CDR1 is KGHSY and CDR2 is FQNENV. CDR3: CASTPREAGELFF. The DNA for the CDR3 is TGTGCCAGCACCCCGCGGGAGGCCGGGGAGCTGTTTTTT.

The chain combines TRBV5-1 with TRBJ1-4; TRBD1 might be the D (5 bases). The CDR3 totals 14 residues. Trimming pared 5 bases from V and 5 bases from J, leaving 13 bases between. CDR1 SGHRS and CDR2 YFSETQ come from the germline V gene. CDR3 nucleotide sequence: TGCGCCAGCAGGCCCGCGGGGCGAAATGAAAAACTGTTTTTT. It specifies CASRPAGRNEKLFF.

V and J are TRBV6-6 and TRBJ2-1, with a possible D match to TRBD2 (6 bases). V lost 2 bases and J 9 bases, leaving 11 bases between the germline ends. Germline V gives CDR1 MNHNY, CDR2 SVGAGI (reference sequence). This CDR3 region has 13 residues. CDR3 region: CASSYGLGGEQFF. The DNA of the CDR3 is TGTGCCAGCAGTTACGGGTTGGGGGGTGAGCAGTTCTTC.

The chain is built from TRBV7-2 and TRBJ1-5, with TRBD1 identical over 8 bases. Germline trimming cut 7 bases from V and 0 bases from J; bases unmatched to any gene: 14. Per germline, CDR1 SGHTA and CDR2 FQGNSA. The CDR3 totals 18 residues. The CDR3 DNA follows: TGTGCCAGCATCGTAATTTGGACAGGGCTCTATAGCAATCAGCCCCAGCATTTT. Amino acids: CASIVIWTGLYSNQPQHF.

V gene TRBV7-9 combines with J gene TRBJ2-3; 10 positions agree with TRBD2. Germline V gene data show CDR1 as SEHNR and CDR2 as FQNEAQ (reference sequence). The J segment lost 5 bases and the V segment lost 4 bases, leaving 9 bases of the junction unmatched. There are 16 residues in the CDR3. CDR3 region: CASSSSGSGRVDTQYF. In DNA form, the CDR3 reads TGTGCCAGCAGCTCGTCCGGGAGCGGGAGGGTAGATACGCAGTATTTT.

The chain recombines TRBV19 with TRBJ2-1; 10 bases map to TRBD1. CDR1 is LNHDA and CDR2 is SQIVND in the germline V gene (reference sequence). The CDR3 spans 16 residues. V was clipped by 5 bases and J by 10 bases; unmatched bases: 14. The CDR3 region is CASSSPTGTGVGEQFF. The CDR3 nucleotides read TGTGCCAGTAGTTCCCCCACCGGGACAGGGGTAGGAGAGCAGTTCTTC.

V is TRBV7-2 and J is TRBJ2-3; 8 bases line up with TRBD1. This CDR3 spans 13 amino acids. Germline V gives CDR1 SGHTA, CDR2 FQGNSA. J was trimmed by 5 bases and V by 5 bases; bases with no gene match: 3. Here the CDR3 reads CASSATGGDTQYF. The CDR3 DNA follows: TGTGCCAGCAGCGCAACAGGGGGAGATACGCAGTATTTT.